Presented here are 30 T cell receptor beta chains from one specimen sequenced in a study of technical replicates of blood from a handful of donors. Assay: immunoSEQ multiplex PCR; the TCRdb copy retains only in-frame clones and omits some. The sample has 70,000 or so clones, around 92% seen once; the top ten hold around 0.42%. Sequencing was performed on T cells isolated from PBMCs. All receptors derive from a human donor in good health.

CDR3 sequence: CASSSDFTGELFF. DNA of the CDR3: TGTGCCAGCAGCTCGGACTTTACCGGGGAGCTGTTTTTT. The chain is built from TRBV7-8 and TRBJ2-2, with D possibly TRBD2 on 5 matching bases. The CDR3 is made up of 13 amino acids. The V gene's germline CDR1 is SGHVS and CDR2 FQNEAQ. Trimming removed 4 bases at V and 5 bases at J, with 8 bases between.

The chain is built from TRBV4-1 and TRBJ2-1, with 8 positions matching TRBD2. The CDR3 consists of 17 residues. Germline-derived CDR1 and CDR2 are MGHRA and YSYEKL. J was trimmed by 6 bases and V by 4 bases; bases with no gene match: 14. In DNA form, the CDR3 reads TGCGCCAGCAGCCTGACTATCGAGCGGGAGTTCCTCAATGAGCAGTTCTTC. Translation: CASSLTIEREFLNEQFF.

The chain couples TRBV7-8 to TRBJ1-1, with 10 bases identical to TRBD1. Germline V lookup: CDR1 SGHVS, CDR2 FQNEAQ. The junction had 10 bases not matched to a gene; V was cut back by 2 bases and J by 7 bases. The CDR3 sequence is 16 residues long. CDR3 nucleotide sequence: TGTGCCAGCAGCTTATTTCTTGACAGGGGGCTTGTTGAAGCTTTCTTT. Its translation is CASSLFLDRGLVEAFF.

The chain links TRBV28 to TRBJ1-5; D is unresolved. This CDR3 has 15 residues. The V gene's germline CDR1 is MDHEN and CDR2 SYDVKM. Trimming removed 6 bases at V and 6 bases at J, with 18 bases between. The CDR3 DNA reads as TGTGCCAGCAGGGGGAGATGGGGAATCCGTCAGCCCCAGCATTTT. It encodes CASRGRWGIRQPQHF. Variable domain in full (rest from reference TRBV28 and TRBJ1-5): DVKVTQSSRYLVKRTGEKVFLECVQDMDHENMFWYRQDPGLGLRLIYFSYDVKMKEKGDIPEGYSVSREKKERFSLILESASTNQTSMYLCASRGRWGIRQPQHFGDGTRLSIL.

This clone was counted once. V usage is TRBV7-2 and J usage is TRBJ2-3; D may be TRBD1 (5 bases). The CDR3 has 14 residues. The V gene's germline CDR1 is SGHTA and CDR2 FQGNSA. Trimming took 8 bases from V and 1 from J, leaving 13 bases between them. The CDR3 DNA sequence: TGTGCCAGCCTCCATAGGGGCGGCACAGATACGCAGTATTTT. Translating it yields CASLHRGGTDTQYF.

The chain joins TRBV6-5 to TRBJ2-5; 7 bases align to TRBD2. The CDR3 length is 14 residues. The junction had 4 bases not matched to a gene; V was cut back by 5 bases and J by 1 base. The germline gives CDR1 MNHEY, CDR2 SVGAGI. The CDR3 is CASSTRLAQETQYF. The CDR3, as DNA: TGTGCCAGCAGTACCCGACTAGCCCAAGAGACCCAGTACTTC.

This clone came up once. This rearrangement joins TRBV25-1 to TRBJ2-1, with a weak D call TRBD2 (6 bases). V was pared by 3 bases and J by 3 bases, with 12 bases between. This CDR3 spans 15 amino acids. Germline CDR1 and CDR2: MGHDK and SYGVNS. CDR3 nucleotides: TGTGCCAGCAGTGATCGAGCGGACTACTACAATGAGCAGTTCTTC. Translation gives CASSDRADYYNEQFF.

This clone was counted only a few times. The rearrangement joins TRBV29-1 to TRBJ2-5, with TRBD2 matching over 16 bases. The V segment lost 5 bases and the J segment 3 bases; nucleotides outside the gene matches: 9. Germline V gives CDR1 SQVTM, CDR2 ANQGSEA. The CDR3 totals 17 residues. The CDR3 protein is CSVTGTSGRAWEETQYF. The CDR3 DNA reads TGCAGCGTTACAGGGACTAGCGGGAGGGCCTGGGAAGAGACCCAGTACTTC.

The chain has TRBV5-1 and TRBJ2-5; TRBD2 matches 8 bases. Germline CDR1 is SGHRS and CDR2 is YFSETQ. CDR3 length: 18 residues. The J segment lost 4 bases and the V segment lost 5 bases, leaving 19 bases of the junction unmatched. DNA for the CDR3: TGCGCCAGCAGTATTGGCAATACGGGGGTAGCGGGAATAGAGACCCAGTACTTC. Translating it yields CASSIGNTGVAGIETQYF.

This sequence joins TRBV7-2 and TRBJ1-2; D uncertain. Germline loops: CDR1 SGHTA, CDR2 FQGNSA. Trimming left V 1 base short and J 6 bases short, with 12 bases between. This CDR3 comprises 14 residues. The CDR3: CASSLGGGMNGYTF. The CDR3 DNA reads TGTGCCAGCAGCTTAGGTGGAGGGATGAATGGCTACACCTTC. The full variable domain, in which reference TRBV7-2 and TRBJ1-2 provide the parts outside the CDR3, is GAGVSQSPSNKVTEKGKDVELRCDPISGHTALYWYRQSLGQGLEFLIYFQGNSAPDKSGLPSDRFSAERTGGSVSTLTIQRTQQEDSAVYLCASSLGGGMNGYTFGSGTRLTVV.

The chain joins TRBV10-3 to TRBJ2-2; 7 positions match TRBD1. V was clipped by 4 bases and J by 3 bases; unmatched bases: 5. CDR3 length equals 15 residues. The V gene's germline CDR1 is ENHRY and CDR2 SYGVKD. The CDR3 DNA reads TGTGCCATCAGTGTGGCAGGGGGAGACACCGGGGAGCTGTTTTTT. Protein product: CAISVAGGDTGELFF.

The CDR3 coding sequence is TGTGCCAGCAGCGCTACGGGACTAGCGGTTTTCAATGAGCAGTTCTTC. It translates to CASSATGLAVFNEQFF. The rearrangement links TRBV9 to TRBJ2-1; the match to TRBD2 covers 11 bases. CDR3 length equals 16 residues. Trimming took 3 bases from V and 6 from J; bases not matched to a gene: 8. Germline CDR1 is SGDLS and CDR2 is YYNGEE.

This chain connects TRBV6-5 to TRBJ1-5, with a tentative D call TRBD1 (5 bases). V was pared by 8 bases and J by 5 bases, with 10 bases between. This CDR3 is built from 12 residues. The germline V gene encodes CDR1 MNHEY and CDR2 SVGAGI. In DNA form, the CDR3 reads TGTGCCAGCTGGGGAGGGGATCAGCCCCAGCATTTT. Residues: CASWGGDQPQHF.

This clone was found once. An end of the junction does not agree with germline; a read error may underlie this. The chain joins TRBV28 to TRBJ1-1; 7 positions match TRBD1. CDR3 size: 12 residues. The V gene's germline CDR1 is MDHEN and CDR2 SYDVKM. The DNA of the CDR3 is TGTGCCACGCTGACAGGGAATTTCGGAGTCGGCTTT. Amino acid sequence: CATLTGNFGVGF.

This chain links TRBV7-9 with TRBJ2-7; D unresolved. The CDR3 is 12 amino acids. Germline V gene sequence: CDR1 SEHNR, CDR2 FQNEAQ (reference sequence). Trimming left V 3 bases short and J 3 bases short, with 6 bases between. CDR3 residues: CASSFQNYEQYF. CDR3 in DNA: TGTGCCAGCAGCTTTCAGAACTACGAGCAGTACTTC.

The V gene is TRBV7-2, the J gene TRBJ2-7; no reliable D call. V lost 5 bases and J 1 base, leaving 12 bases between the germline ends. This CDR3 comprises 14 residues. Germline-derived CDR1 and CDR2 are SGHTA and FQGNSA. Written as DNA, the CDR3 is TGTGCCAGCAGCCCCCCGTCCCAGTCCTACGAGCAGTACTTC. It codes for CASSPPSQSYEQYF.

V usage is TRBV6-1 and J usage is TRBJ2-7; 8 bases match TRBD2. With V trimmed by 2 bases and J by 1 base, 7 bases remained unmatched. Per germline, CDR1 MNHNS and CDR2 SASEGT. The CDR3 runs 16 residues. CDR3 loop: CASSEWRAGVSYEQYF. As DNA, the CDR3 is TGTGCCAGCAGTGAATGGAGAGCGGGAGTATCCTACGAGCAGTACTTC.

A single count supports this clone. In nucleotides, the CDR3 is TGCGCCAGCAGCCAAGGGTTGGGAGGGACTACCTATGGCTACACCTTC. The encoded protein is CASSQGLGGTTYGYTF. The V gene is TRBV4-1, the J gene TRBJ1-2; maybe TRBD1 (5 bases). V dropped 1 base and J dropped 4 bases, with 16 bases sitting between them. The CDR3 spans 16 residues. Germline values: CDR1 MGHRA, CDR2 YSYEKL.

The genes are TRBV6-1 and TRBJ1-5, with D maybe TRBD1 (6 bases). V was cut by 2 bases and J by 4 bases, with 12 bases left in between. The germline CDR1 and CDR2 sequences are MNHNS and SASEGT. The CDR3 is made up of 15 amino acids. CDR3 loop: CASSESAGANQPQHF. The CDR3 DNA reads TGTGCCAGCAGTGAATCGGCAGGGGCGAATCAGCCCCAGCATTTT.

V usage is TRBV6-4 and J usage is TRBJ2-3; D is undetermined. Germline V lookup: CDR1 MRHNA, CDR2 SNTAGT. CDR3 length: 15 amino acids. Trimming pared 0 bases from V and 3 bases from J, leaving 10 bases between. The CDR3 DNA reads as TGTGCCAGCAGTGACTCGAACGGAGCAACAGATACGCAGTATTTT. Encoded protein: CASSDSNGATDTQYF.

The chain employs TRBV6-1 and TRBJ1-1, with D unresolved. Germline V gives CDR1 MNHNS, CDR2 SASEGT. V lost 9 bases, J lost 11 bases, and 16 bases lay in between. This CDR3 is built from 11 residues. Here the CDR3 DNA reads TGTGCCAGTATACAGTCGGGGATTGCTTTCTTT. As protein: CASIQSGIAFF.

The CDR3 loop reads CASSPWTGEETQYF. The CDR3 DNA sequence: TGTGCCAGCAGTCCTTGGACAGGGGAAGAGACCCAGTACTTC. The rearrangement joins TRBV28 to TRBJ2-5, with 9 positions matching TRBD1. This CDR3 comprises 14 residues. Germline CDR1 reads MDHEN; CDR2 reads SYDVKM. V was pared by 5 bases and J by 3 bases, with 4 bases of the junction left unmatched. The full variable domain, completed using reference TRBV28 and TRBJ2-5, is DVKVTQSSRYLVKRTGEKVFLECVQDMDHENMFWYRQDPGLGLRLIYFSYDVKMKEKGDIPEGYSVSREKKERFSLILESASTNQTSMYLCASSPWTGEETQYFGPGTRLLVL.

Concerning this clone itself: Other DNA sequences in the same sample also yield this CDR3. This chain joins TRBV30 and TRBJ1-2; D is possibly TRBD1 (6 bases). Trimming took 2 bases from V and 4 from J, leaving 8 bases between them. Germline V gives CDR1 GTSNPN, CDR2 SVGIG (reference sequence). The CDR3 consists of 12 residues. The CDR3 spells CAWSTGFYGYTF. CDR3 nucleotide sequence: TGTGCCTGGAGTACAGGGTTCTATGGCTACACCTTC.

The CDR3 reads CASSLVPRGETQYF. CDR3 DNA sequence: TGTGCCAGCAGCTTAGTCCCCAGGGGAGAGACCCAGTACTTC. J is TRBJ2-5 and V is TRBV7-2; D is perhaps TRBD1 (6 bases). This CDR3 is built from 14 residues. Germline values: CDR1 SGHTA, CDR2 FQGNSA. The V and J ends lost 1 base and 4 bases respectively, with 10 bases between them.

The chain employs TRBV9 and TRBJ1-1; 9 positions match TRBD1. Germline-derived CDR1 and CDR2 are SGDLS and YYNGEE. Trimming took 5 bases from V and 5 from J; bases not matched to a gene: 16. The CDR3 length is 17 residues. In nucleotides, the CDR3 is TGTGCCAGCAGTAAGGATGGACAGGGGATCCCGGGGACTGAAGCTTTCTTT. Protein sequence: CASSKDGQGIPGTEAFF.

This rearrangement joins TRBV9 to TRBJ1-2, with D perhaps TRBD1 (5 bases). Germline V gives CDR1 SGDLS, CDR2 YYNGEE. The CDR3 runs 15 residues. Deletions cut 0 bases from V and 0 bases from J, with 9 bases between. CDR3 protein: CASSVESGPNYGYTF. In nucleotides, the CDR3 is TGTGCCAGCAGCGTAGAATCAGGGCCTAACTATGGCTACACCTTC.

The chain uses TRBV30 and TRBJ1-5, with 8 bases matching TRBD1. Germline V gene data show CDR1 as GTSNPN and CDR2 as SVGIG (reference sequence). The CDR3 covers 12 residues. Trimming took 5 bases from V and 6 from J; bases not matched to a gene: 3. Here the CDR3 reads CAWQGAGQPQHF. CDR3 coding DNA: TGTGCCTGGCAGGGGGCAGGTCAGCCCCAGCATTTT. The full variable domain, rest sourced from reference TRBV30 and TRBJ1-5, is SQTIHQWPATLVQPVGSPLSLECTVEGTSNPNLYWYRQAAGRGLQLLFYSVGIGQISSEVPQNLSASRPQDRQFILSSKKLLLSDSGFYLCAWQGAGQPQHFGDGTRLSIL.

This sequence joins TRBV7-2 and TRBJ2-7, with 9 nucleotides matching TRBD2. V gave up 1 base and J gave up 6 bases; unmatched junction bases: 4. The CDR3 sequence is 14 residues long. Germline CDR1 reads SGHTA; CDR2 reads FQGNSA. The CDR3 DNA follows: TGTGCCAGCAGCTTAGGACTAGCGGTTATCGAGCAGTACTTC. This translates into CASSLGLAVIEQYF.

The rearrangement uses TRBV5-1 and TRBJ1-1; 7 bases are a match to TRBD1. The CDR3 has 16 residues. CDR1 is SGHRS, CDR2 YFSETQ, per germline. Trimming removed 0 bases from V and 0 bases from J; junction bases left unmatched: 5. Here the CDR3 DNA reads TGCGCCAGCAGCTTGGACGGGACAGCTATGAACACTGAAGCTTTCTTT. This sequence encodes CASSLDGTAMNTEAFF.

The CDR3 region has the DNA TGCGCCAGCAGCTTGATAAATTGGGGGCTAAACATGAACACTGAAGCTTTCTTT. It specifies CASSLINWGLNMNTEAFF. V usage is TRBV5-1 and J usage is TRBJ1-1; D possibly corresponds to TRBD1 (6 bases). Trimming cost V 1 base and J 0 bases, with 19 bases left between them. Germline CDR1 reads SGHRS; CDR2 reads YFSETQ. The CDR3 is 18 amino acids.